This TCR beta chain appears in the sequencing data of a study of T cells after yellow fever vaccination. A 5'RACE template-switching step, the method used to make TCR cDNA, added a universal primer site and UMIs. One entry per CDR3 protein results from TCRdb running MiXCR on the 5' RACE reads. The data show around 530,000 distinct CDR3 sequences, about a sixth seen once. With regard to this clonotype: A read error may be the cause here, since a much bigger clone is one base away.

Here the sequenced sample was PBMCs, taken about 5 days after the first yellow fever vaccination. This receptor was taken from a young man who received the YFV17D yellow fever vaccine.

The DNA of the CDR3 is TGTGCCAGCAGCTTGTGGGATGAGCAGTTCTTC. Its protein product is CASSLWDEQFF. V is TRBV5-4 and J is TRBJ2-1; D remains ambiguous. This CDR3 has 11 residues. V was clipped by 1 base and J by 8 bases, with 4 bases between them. Germline V lookup: CDR1 SGHNT, CDR2 YYREEE (reference sequence).